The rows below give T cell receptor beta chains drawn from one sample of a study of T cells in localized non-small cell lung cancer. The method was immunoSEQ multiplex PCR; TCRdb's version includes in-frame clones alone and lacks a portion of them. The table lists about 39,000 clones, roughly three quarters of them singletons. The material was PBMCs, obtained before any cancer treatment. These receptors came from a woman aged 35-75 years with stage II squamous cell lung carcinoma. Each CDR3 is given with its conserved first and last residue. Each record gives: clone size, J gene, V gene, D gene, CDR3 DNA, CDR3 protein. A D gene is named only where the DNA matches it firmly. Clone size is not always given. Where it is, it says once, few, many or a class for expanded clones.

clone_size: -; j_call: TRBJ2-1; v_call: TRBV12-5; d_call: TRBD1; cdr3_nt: TGTGCTAGTGGACCTGGGGGACAGGAGCCCTACAATGAGCAGTTCTTC; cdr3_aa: CASGPGGQEPYNEQFF
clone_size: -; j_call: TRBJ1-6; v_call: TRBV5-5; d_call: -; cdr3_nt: TGTGCCAGCAGCTTGGAGTTGGGGCAGGGCGGTTCACCCCTCCACTTT; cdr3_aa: CASSLELGQGGSPLHF
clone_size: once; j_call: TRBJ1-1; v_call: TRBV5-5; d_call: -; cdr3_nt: TGTGCCAGCAGCTTGATGGGTTTTGTAGCAACTGAAGCTTTCTTT; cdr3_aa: CASSLMGFVATEAFF
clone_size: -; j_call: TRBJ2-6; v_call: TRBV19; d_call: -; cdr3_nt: TGTGCCAGTAGTATAGGGGCGTTTTTCGACTCTGGGGCCAACGTCCTGACTTTC; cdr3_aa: CASSIGAFFDSGANVLTF
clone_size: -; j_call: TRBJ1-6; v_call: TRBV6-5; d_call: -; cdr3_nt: TGTGCCAGCAGCCCCCGGACAGTAGATAATTCACCCCTCCACTTT; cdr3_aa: CASSPRTVDNSPLHF
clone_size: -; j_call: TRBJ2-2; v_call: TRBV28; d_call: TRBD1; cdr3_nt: TGTGCCAGCAGTTTTCCGGGACAGATGAACACCGGGGAGCTGTTTTTT; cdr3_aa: CASSFPGQMNTGELFF
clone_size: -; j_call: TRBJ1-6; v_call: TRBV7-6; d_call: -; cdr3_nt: TGTGCCAGCAGCTCCCGGAATTCACCCCTCCACTTT; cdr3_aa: CASSSRNSPLHF
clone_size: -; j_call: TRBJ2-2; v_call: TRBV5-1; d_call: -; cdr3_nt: TGCGCCAGCCGCCCGGCCGCCCACACCGGGGAGCTGTTTTTT; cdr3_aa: CASRPAAHTGELFF
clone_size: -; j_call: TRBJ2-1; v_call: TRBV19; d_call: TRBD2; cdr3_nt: TGTGCCAGTAGTTCAAAGCGGGAGGGCGGTTATGAGCAGTTCTTC; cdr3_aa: CASSSKREGGYEQFF
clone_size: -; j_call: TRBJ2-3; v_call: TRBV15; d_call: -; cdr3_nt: TGTGCCACTTCCGACAACACAGATACGCAGTATTTT; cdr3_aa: CATSDNTDTQYF
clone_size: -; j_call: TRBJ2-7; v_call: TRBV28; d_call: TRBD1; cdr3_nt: TGTGCCAGCACCCGGACAGGGAACTACGAGCAGTACTTC; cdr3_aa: CASTRTGNYEQYF
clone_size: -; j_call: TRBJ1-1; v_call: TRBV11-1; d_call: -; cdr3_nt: TGTGCCAGCAGCTTAGACAGTGCCTTGAACACTGAAGCTTTCTTT; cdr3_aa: CASSLDSALNTEAFF
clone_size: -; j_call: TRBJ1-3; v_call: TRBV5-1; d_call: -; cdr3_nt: TGCGCCAGCAGCTCCCCAGGAGGCGGAAACACCATATATTTT; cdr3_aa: CASSSPGGGNTIYF
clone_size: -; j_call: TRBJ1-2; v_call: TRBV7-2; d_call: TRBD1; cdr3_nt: TGTGCCAGCAGCTTAATTCGGGACAGGGGAGAGAGCTACACCTTC; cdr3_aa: CASSLIRDRGESYTF
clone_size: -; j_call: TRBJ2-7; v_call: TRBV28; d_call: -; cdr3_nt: TGTGCCAGCGGGGCCAGTACCTACGAGCAGTACTTC; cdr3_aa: CASGASTYEQYF
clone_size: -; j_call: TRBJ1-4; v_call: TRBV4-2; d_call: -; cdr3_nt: TGTGCCAGCAGCCATCCTGGACGGCTCAATGAAAAACTGTTTTTT; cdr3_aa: CASSHPGRLNEKLFF
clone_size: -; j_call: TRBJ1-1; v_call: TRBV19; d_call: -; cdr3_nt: TGTGCCAGTAGTTCCCGCAGCGGGGGGACTGAAGCTTTCTTT; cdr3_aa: CASSSRSGGTEAFF